This TCR beta chain originates from a study of blood T cell repertoires in COVID-19. Study overall: Samples representing acute and convalescent COVID-19 were sourced from the United States, Italy and Spain. T cells, B-cell-depleted T cells, or PBMCs provided the cDNA or gDNA that served as material.

The CDR3 has 15 residues. V lost 1 base and J 5 bases, leaving 13 bases between the germline ends. Germline values: CDR1 SGHRS, CDR2 YFSETQ. Methods used by the authors: Scientists estimated how many nucleated cells there were by amplifying reference gene primers. Sequencing used immunoSEQ multiplex PCR; TCRdb keeps in-frame clones, though not all of them. V, J and clone size reflect that table, while D and trimming were determined from the DNA. The sample records 45,000 or so clones, approximately 77% being singletons. The sample comprised peripheral blood. This chain connects TRBV5-1 to TRBJ2-4; D call uncertain. The TCR comes from a woman aged 70 to 79 with acute or convalescent COVID-19. CDR3 amino acids: CASSLWAQPENIQYF. Written as DNA, the CDR3 is TGCGCCAGCAGCTTGTGGGCCCAACCCGAAAACATTCAGTACTTC.